Each of the 15 T cell receptor beta chains below was sequenced from the same sample in a study of T cells in Graves' hyperthyroidism and ophthalmopathy. RNA transcripts served as the template for amplifying TCR beta CDR3 regions. With the HTBI primer set, the TCR CDR3 went through a first round of RT-PCR. TCRdb re-derived calls from the multiplex PCR reads in MiXCR, one entry per CDR3 protein. The data contain approximately 410,000 distinct CDR3 sequences, roughly 15% of them seen just once; the ten biggest clones take up about 12%. Input material: blood. The source is a man between 18 and 35 years old with Graves' ophthalmopathy.

This clonotype has a handful of counts. Germline is not matched at one junction end, which may reflect a read error. The chain carries TRBV12-3 or TRBV12-4 and TRBJ2-1; no firm D call. CDR3 size: 12 residues. CDR3 DNA sequence: TGTGCCAGCAGTTTTTCTAGTAGTGAGCAGCTCTTC. Translation gives CASSFSSSEQLF.

In this sample, this clonotype turned up a few times. The J gene is TRBJ1-1, the V gene TRBV5-1; D ambiguous. Trimming left V 0 bases short and J 1 base short, with 10 bases between. CDR1 is SGHRS and CDR2 is YFSETQ in the germline V gene. This CDR3 spans 15 amino acids. In DNA, the CDR3 is TGCGCCAGCAGCTTGGAAGGCAGGCGGAACACTGAAGCTTTCTTT. Translating gives CASSLEGRRNTEAFF.

Ten or more counts support this clonotype. The V and J genes are TRBV11-3 and TRBJ2-3; 8 nucleotides agree with TRBD1. V gave up 1 base and J gave up 6 bases; unmatched junction bases: 6. The length of the CDR3 is 15 residues. CDR1 and CDR2 (germline): SGHNT, YENEEA. In nucleotides, the CDR3 is TGTGCCAGCAGCTTAGGACCTCCAGGGGGCGATACGCAGTATTTT. Translated, it gives CASSLGPPGGDTQYF.

This clonotype was picked up many times. CDR3 sequence reads: CASSSWTSRNTGELFF. CDR3 DNA: TGTGCCAGCAGTTCCTGGACTAGTCGTAACACCGGGGAGCTGTTTTTT. The chain carries TRBV12-3 or TRBV12-4 and TRBJ2-2, with 7 nucleotides matching TRBD2. The CDR3 has 16 residues. V trimming: 4 bases; J trimming: 2 bases; junction bases outside the gene matches: 7.

The table lists this clonotype with many counts. V and J are TRBV20-1 and TRBJ2-7, with 7 bases that match TRBD2. The trim removed 2 bases at V and 6 bases at J, leaving 10 bases unmatched. There are 14 residues in the CDR3. Germline V gives CDR1 DFQATT, CDR2 SNEGSKA (reference sequence). As DNA, the CDR3 is TGCAGTGCTAGACAACCCGGGACTATGGGCGAGCAGTACTTC. Protein sequence: CSARQPGTMGEQYF.

This clonotype was seen repeatedly, ten times or more. The CDR3 reads CASRTGTGGRNTIYF. The CDR3 coding sequence is TGTGCCAGCAGAACCGGGACAGGGGGAAGGAACACCATATATTTT. The chain combines TRBV6-1 with TRBJ1-3, with TRBD1 identical over 11 bases. The CDR3 is 15 amino acids. Trimming removed 6 bases from V and 7 bases from J; junction bases left unmatched: 8. Germline V CDR1 and CDR2: MNHNS, SASEGT.

This clonotype turned up a few times. The chain has TRBV7-2 and TRBJ2-5; D is undetermined. V gave up 0 bases and J gave up 8 bases, with 10 bases separating them. The CDR3 contains 13 residues. Germline V CDR1 and CDR2: SGHTA, FQGNSA. Here the CDR3 DNA reads TGTGCCAGCAGCTTAGCCTCGGAGAGCACCCAGTACTTC. Translation: CASSLASESTQYF.

The sample holds a few counts of this clonotype. V usage is TRBV10-1 and J usage is TRBJ1-3; D gene ambiguous. Germline loops: CDR1 WNHNN, CDR2 SYGVQD (reference sequence). This CDR3 is 15 amino acids long. Trimming took 2 bases from V and 3 from J, leaving 11 bases between them. In DNA form, the CDR3 reads TGCGCCAGCAGTGAGAGGACGGAACTTGGAAACACCATATATTTT. This codes for CASSERTELGNTIYF.

This clonotype was detected many times. The genes are TRBV27 and TRBJ1-5; 7 nucleotides align to TRBD1. Germline V lookup: CDR1 MNHEY, CDR2 SMNVEV (reference sequence). This CDR3 region has 15 residues. The V and J ends lost 4 bases and 3 bases, in that order; junction bases with no gene match: 6. The CDR3 nucleotides are TGTGCCAGCAGTTCTCCGACAGGGATCAATCAGCCCCAGCATTTT. It yields the protein CASSSPTGINQPQHF.

This clonotype was counted at least ten times. The chain is built from TRBV5-1 and TRBJ2-3; D might be TRBD1 (6 bases). The germline V and J ends were trimmed by 4 bases and 3 bases, with 9 bases remaining between them. The germline gives CDR1 SGHRS, CDR2 YFSETQ. This CDR3 comprises 13 residues. The CDR3 reads CASSQQGTDTQYF. The CDR3 DNA follows: TGCGCCAGCAGCCAACAGGGTACAGATACGCAGTATTTT.

This clonotype occurred many times. The chain has TRBV12-5 and TRBJ1-2, with D tentatively TRBD1 (5 bases). The CDR3 is made up of 14 amino acids. Trimming removed 2 bases at V and 11 bases at J, with 18 bases between. From germline, CDR1 is LGHNT and CDR2 FRNRAP. The CDR3 DNA is TGTGCTAGTGGTTTGCCGCAGGGTAGTAAAGAGTACACCTTC. It is translated as CASGLPQGSKEYTF.

The rearrangement links TRBV6-1 to TRBJ1-2; D possibly corresponds to TRBD1 (6 bases). The V gene lost 6 bases and the J gene lost 5 bases, with 19 bases spanning the gap. CDR1 and CDR2 (germline): MNHNS, SASEGT. The CDR3 totals 15 residues. The CDR3 sequence is CASRDSQRPGYGYTF. As DNA, the CDR3 is TGTGCCAGCAGGGACAGCCAAAGGCCCGGATATGGCTACACCTTC.

This clonotype was detected many times. The CDR3 nucleotides read TGCAGTGCTAGAGCCCTAGCTACTGACCAAGAGACCCAGTACTTC. Translated: CSARALATDQETQYF. This sequence joins TRBV20-1 and TRBJ2-5, with D perhaps TRBD2 (5 bases). There are 15 residues in the CDR3. Trimming took 1 base from V and 0 from J, leaving 12 bases between them. Per germline, CDR1 DFQATT and CDR2 SNEGSKA (reference sequence).

This clonotype was picked up many times. This chain joins TRBV10-3 and TRBJ1-2, with 8 nucleotides matching TRBD1. The V and J ends lost 10 bases and 3 bases, in that order; junction bases with no gene match: 10. Germline CDR1 is ENHRY and CDR2 is SYGVKD. The CDR3 loop spans 14 amino acids. The CDR3 nucleotides read TGTGCCACGAGCTCGACAGGGGAGGACTATGGCTACACCTTC. Protein sequence: CATSSTGEDYGYTF.

This clonotype was counted at least ten times. The CDR3 region has the DNA TGCGCCAGCAGCTTGCTAGCGGGGGGGTTCAATGAGCAGTTCTTC. It translates to CASSLLAGGFNEQFF. The rearrangement uses TRBV5-1 and TRBJ2-1, with 12 bases fitting TRBD2. From germline, CDR1 is SGHRS and CDR2 YFSETQ. Trimming removed 1 base from V and 6 bases from J; junction bases left unmatched: 2. The CDR3 loop spans 15 amino acids.